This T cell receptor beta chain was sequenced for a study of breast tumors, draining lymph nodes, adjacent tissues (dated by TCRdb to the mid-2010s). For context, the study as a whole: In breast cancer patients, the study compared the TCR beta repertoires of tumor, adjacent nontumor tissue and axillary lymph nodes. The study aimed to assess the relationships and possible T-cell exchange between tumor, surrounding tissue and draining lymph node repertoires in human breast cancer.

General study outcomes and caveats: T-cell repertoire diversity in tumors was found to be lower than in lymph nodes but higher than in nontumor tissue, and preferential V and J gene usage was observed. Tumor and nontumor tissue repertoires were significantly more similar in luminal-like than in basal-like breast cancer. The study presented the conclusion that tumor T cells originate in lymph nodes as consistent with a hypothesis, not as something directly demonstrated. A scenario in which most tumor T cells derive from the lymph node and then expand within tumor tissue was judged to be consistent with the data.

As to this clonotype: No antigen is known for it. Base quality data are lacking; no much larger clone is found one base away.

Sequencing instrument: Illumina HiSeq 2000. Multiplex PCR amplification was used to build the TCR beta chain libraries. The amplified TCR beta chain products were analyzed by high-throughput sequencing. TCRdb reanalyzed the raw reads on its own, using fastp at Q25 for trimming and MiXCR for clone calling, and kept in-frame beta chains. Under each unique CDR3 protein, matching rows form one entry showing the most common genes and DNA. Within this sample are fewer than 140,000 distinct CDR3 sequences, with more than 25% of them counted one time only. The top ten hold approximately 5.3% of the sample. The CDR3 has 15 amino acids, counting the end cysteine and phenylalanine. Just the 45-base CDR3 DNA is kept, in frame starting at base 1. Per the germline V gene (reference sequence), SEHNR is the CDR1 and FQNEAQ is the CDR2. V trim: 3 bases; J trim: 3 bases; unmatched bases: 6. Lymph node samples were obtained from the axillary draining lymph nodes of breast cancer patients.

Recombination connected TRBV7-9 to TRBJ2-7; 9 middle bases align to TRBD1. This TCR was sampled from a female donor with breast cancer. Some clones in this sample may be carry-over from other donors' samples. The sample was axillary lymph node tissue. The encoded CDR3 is CASSFHGTGYYEQYF. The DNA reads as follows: TGTGCCAGCAGCTTCCACGGGACAGGGTACTACGAGCAGTACTTC. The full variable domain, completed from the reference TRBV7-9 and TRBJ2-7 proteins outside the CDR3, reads DTGVSQNPRHKITKRGQNVTFRCDPISEHNRLYWYRQTLGQGPEFLTYFQNEAQLEKSRLLSDRFSAERPKGSFSTLEIQRTEQGDSAMYLCASSFHGTGYYEQYFGPGTRLTVT.